What follows describes a single T cell receptor (beta chain). Its antigen is currently unknown. These data belong to a study of identical twins. Study results and limitations: Within twin pairs, the out-of-frame alpha sequences they shared showed excess low generation probability. With monozygotic twins, out-of-frame TCR alpha sharing exceeded what models estimated. Cross-sectional statistical analysis was relied on for the conclusions, without the same donors being followed.

Using its own MiXCR run on the 5' RACE reads, TCRdb lists one record per CDR3 protein. The sample lists just under 550,000 distinct CDR3 sequences; about 16% were seen once. Trimming took 11 bases from V and 5 from J, leaving 25 bases between them. CDR1 and CDR2 (germline): LGHDT, YNNKEL (reference sequence). CDR3 length equals 15 residues. This sample also belongs to another study, concerning yellow fever vaccine responses in identical twins.

Sequencing was done on a sample of CD4+ T cells sorted from blood. The sequence derives from a woman between 18 and 29 years old in good health. V is TRBV3-1 and J is TRBJ2-7; D gene uncertain. In DNA form, the CDR3 reads TGTGCCTGCTGCCAAGATCTTCCAGGTTGGAACGAGCAGTACTTC. The encoded protein is CACCQDLPGWNEQYF.